This T cell receptor beta chain was found in a study of neurological immune-mediated disorders. Study-wide points: While HTLV-1-associated myelopathy showed the greatest TCR clonal expansion, multiple sclerosis showed the least, falling below healthy controls.

Time point defined: longitudinal time-point 3. The V end lost 3 bases, the J end lost 4 bases, and 7 bases lay between the germline ends. Germline V gene data show CDR1 as MDHEN and CDR2 as SYDVKM. The CDR3 totals 14 residues. This clonotype was observed at least ten times. Its antigen is not known. The making of cDNA relied on 5'RACE with 10-nucleotide random UMIs. In each sequencing run, over 170 million TCR-beta sequences were generated from 15-18 subjects. TCRdb itself ran the 5' RACE reads through MiXCR, one entry per CDR3 protein. The table has roughly 49,000 distinct CDR3 sequences, over 9.5% seen once.

Material: PBMCs. The chain recombines TRBV28 with TRBJ1-6; no firm D call. The receptor comes from a male donor with HTLV-1-associated myelopathy (HAM/TSP). The CDR3 DNA sequence: TGTGCCAGCAGTTTGGCGGCGTATAATTCACCCCTCCACTTT. Translating it yields CASSLAAYNSPLHF.